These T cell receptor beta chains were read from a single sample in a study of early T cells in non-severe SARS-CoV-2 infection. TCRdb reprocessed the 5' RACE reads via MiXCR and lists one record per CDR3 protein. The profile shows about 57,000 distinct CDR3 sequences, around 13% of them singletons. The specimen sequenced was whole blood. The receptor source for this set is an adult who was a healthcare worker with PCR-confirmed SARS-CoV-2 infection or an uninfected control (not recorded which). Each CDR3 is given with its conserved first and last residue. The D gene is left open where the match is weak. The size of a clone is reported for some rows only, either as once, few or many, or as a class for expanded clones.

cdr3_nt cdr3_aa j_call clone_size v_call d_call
TGTGCCAGCAACCCAACCCTTTCAGGTGGCTACACCTTC CASNPTLSGGYTF TRBJ1-2 many TRBV6-5 -
TGTGCCAGCAGCTCCGACAGGGGGCCCACTGAAGCTTTCTTT CASSSDRGPTEAFF TRBJ1-1 - TRBV7-9 TRBD1
TGTGCCAGCAGTTTAAACAGTTTGGTTGGGACTAGCTCCTACGAGCAGTACTTC CASSLNSLVGTSSYEQYF TRBJ2-7 many TRBV12-3/TRBV12-4 TRBD2
TGCGCCAGCAGCTTGGAGTCGGCGGGGCGCGAGCAGTACTTC CASSLESAGREQYF TRBJ2-7 many TRBV5-1 -
TGTGCCAGCAGCTCACAGGGGGCGCCTGGCTACACCTTC CASSSQGAPGYTF TRBJ1-2 many TRBV7-9 TRBD1
TGTGCCAGCAGCCGGCTAGCGGGGATAAACCAAGAGACCCAGTACTTC CASSRLAGINQETQYF TRBJ2-5 many TRBV7-8 TRBD2
TGTGCCAGCAGTCCAGGACTAGCAAAGAGCACAGATACGCAGTATTTT CASSPGLAKSTDTQYF TRBJ2-3 - TRBV7-3 TRBD2
TGTGCCAGCAGCTACGGCTCCACCGGGCTGGATGAAAAACTGTTTTTT CASSYGSTGLDEKLFF TRBJ1-4 - TRBV11-2 -
TGTGCCATCAGTGGGAACGAGGGAGGAACTGAAGCTTTCTTT CAISGNEGGTEAFF TRBJ1-1 few TRBV10-3 -
TGTGCCAGCAGCCTGCAGTGGGGGGGCGATCAGCCCCAGCATTTT CASSLQWGGDQPQHF TRBJ1-5 few TRBV5-5 -
TGCAGCGGTACCAAACGGGTGAACACTGAAGCTTTCTTT CSGTKRVNTEAFF TRBJ1-1 many TRBV29-1 -
TGTGCCAGCAGCCACCGGGACAGACAAAATACGCAGTATTTT CASSHRDRQNTQYF TRBJ2-3 many TRBV6-2/TRBV6-3 TRBD1
TGTGCCAGCAGCCAACCGGGGGGCCTCGAGCAGTACTTC CASSQPGGLEQYF TRBJ2-7 - TRBV3-1 -
TGTGCCAGCAGTACACTAAGCACAGATACGCAGTATTTT CASSTLSTDTQYF TRBJ2-3 few TRBV6-1 -